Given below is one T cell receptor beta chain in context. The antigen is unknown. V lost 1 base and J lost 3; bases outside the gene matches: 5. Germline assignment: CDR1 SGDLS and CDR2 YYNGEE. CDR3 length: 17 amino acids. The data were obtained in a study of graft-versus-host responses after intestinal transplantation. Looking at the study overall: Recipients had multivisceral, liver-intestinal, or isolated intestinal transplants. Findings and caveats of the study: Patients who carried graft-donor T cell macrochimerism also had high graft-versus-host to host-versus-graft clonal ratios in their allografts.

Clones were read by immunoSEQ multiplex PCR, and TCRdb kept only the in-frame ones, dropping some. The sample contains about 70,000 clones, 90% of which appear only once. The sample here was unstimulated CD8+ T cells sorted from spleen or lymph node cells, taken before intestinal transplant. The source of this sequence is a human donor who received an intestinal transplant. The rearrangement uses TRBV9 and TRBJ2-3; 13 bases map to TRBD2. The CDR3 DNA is TGTGCCAGCAGCGTACGGATGACTAGCGGGAGGACAGATACGCAGTATTTT. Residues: CASSVRMTSGRTDTQYF.